This entry is about one T cell receptor (beta chain). The data belong to a study of identifying expanded T cells in peripheral blood. This CDR3 is built from 14 residues. Germline V gene data show CDR1 as MNHEY and CDR2 as SVGAGI. V shed 7 bases, J shed 8 bases, and the junction held 8 bases outside the gene matches. Some clones are missing from TCRdb's copy, which holds only in-frame ones; the method was immunoSEQ multiplex PCR. The profile shows 51,000 or so clones, around 82% of them singletons. The sample consisted of blood. The receptor was isolated from a person aged 18 to 69 in good health. The V gene is TRBV6-5, the J gene TRBJ1-2; 12 nucleotides match TRBD1. The CDR3 loop is CASIGGQGAGGYTF. The CDR3 bases are TGTGCCAGCATTGGGGGACAGGGGGCGGGAGGCTACACCTTC.